This T cell receptor (beta chain) was captured in a study of blood T cell repertoires in COVID-19. Whole-study context: The United States, Italy and Spain provided the acute and convalescent COVID-19 samples.

Germline assignment: CDR1 MDHEN and CDR2 SYDVKM. Losses at the gene ends were 3 bases for V and 8 bases for J; bases not matched to a gene: 2. This CDR3 contains 13 residues. In the original workflow: Estimated nucleated cell counts came from reference gene primer amplification. Clones were sequenced by immunoSEQ multiplex PCR, and TCRdb holds only the in-frame ones, with some missing. D and trimming were read from the DNA, whereas the V and J calls and clone size are those reported in that table. The repertoire includes around 370,000 clones, 90% of them detected once, and around 7% sits in the top ten.

The V gene is TRBV28, the J gene TRBJ2-1; TRBD2 agrees at 9 bases. The clonotype comes from a young man with active or convalescent COVID-19. Specimen: peripheral blood. In DNA, the CDR3 is TGTGCCAGCAGTTTGGGACTAGCTGATGAGCAGTTCTTC. It is translated as CASSLGLADEQFF.